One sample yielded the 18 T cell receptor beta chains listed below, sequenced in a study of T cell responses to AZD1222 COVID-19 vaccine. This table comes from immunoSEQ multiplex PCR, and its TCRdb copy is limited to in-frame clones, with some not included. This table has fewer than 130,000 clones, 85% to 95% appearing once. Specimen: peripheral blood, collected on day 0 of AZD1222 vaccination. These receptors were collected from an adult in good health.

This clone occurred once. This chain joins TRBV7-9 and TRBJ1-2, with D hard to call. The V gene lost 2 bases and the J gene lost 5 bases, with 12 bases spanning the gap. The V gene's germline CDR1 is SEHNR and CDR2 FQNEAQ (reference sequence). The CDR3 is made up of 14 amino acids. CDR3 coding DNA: TGTGCCAGCAGCTTAAATGTACTCCAATATGGCTACACCTTC. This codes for CASSLNVLQYGYTF.

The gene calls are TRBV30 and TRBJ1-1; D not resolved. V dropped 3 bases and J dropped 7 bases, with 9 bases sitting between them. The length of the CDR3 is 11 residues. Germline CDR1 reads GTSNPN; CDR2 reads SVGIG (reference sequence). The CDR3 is CAWSYSVEAFF. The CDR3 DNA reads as TGTGCCTGGAGCTACTCAGTTGAAGCTTTCTTT.

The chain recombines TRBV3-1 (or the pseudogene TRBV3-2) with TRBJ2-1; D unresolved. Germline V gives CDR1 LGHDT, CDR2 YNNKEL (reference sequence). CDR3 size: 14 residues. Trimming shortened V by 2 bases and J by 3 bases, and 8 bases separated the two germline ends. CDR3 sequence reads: CASSQTAYYNEQFF. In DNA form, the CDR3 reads TGTGCCAGCAGCCAAACGGCTTACTACAATGAGCAGTTCTTC.

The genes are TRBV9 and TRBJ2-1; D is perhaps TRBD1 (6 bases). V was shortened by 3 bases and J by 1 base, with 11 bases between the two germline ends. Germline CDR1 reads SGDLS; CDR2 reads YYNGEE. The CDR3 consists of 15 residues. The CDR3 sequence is CASSGGQKSYNEQFF. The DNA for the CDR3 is TGTGCCAGCAGCGGTGGACAGAAATCCTACAATGAGCAGTTCTTC.

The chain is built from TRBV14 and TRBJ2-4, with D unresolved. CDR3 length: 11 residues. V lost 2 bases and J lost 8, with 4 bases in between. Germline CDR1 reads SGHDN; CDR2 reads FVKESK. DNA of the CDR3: TGTGCCAGCAGCCAATTGGACATTCAGTACTTC. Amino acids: CASSQLDIQYF.

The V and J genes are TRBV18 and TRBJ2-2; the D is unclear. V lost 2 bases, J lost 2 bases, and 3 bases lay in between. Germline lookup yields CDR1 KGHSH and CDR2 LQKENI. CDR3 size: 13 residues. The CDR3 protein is CASSPENTGELFF. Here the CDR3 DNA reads TGTGCCAGCTCACCAGAAAACACCGGGGAGCTGTTTTTT.

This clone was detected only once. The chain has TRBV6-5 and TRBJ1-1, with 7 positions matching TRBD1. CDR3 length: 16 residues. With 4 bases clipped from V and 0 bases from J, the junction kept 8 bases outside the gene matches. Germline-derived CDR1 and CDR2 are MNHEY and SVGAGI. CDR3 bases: TGTGCCAGCAGTTGTGGACAGGATCTCATGAACACTGAAGCTTTCTTT. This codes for CASSCGQDLMNTEAFF.

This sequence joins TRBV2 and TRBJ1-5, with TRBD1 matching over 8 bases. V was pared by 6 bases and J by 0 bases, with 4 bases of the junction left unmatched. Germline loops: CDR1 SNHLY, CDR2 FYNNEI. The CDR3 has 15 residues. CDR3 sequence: CASSGTGLSNQPQHF. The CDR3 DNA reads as TGTGCCAGCAGCGGGACAGGTCTTAGCAATCAGCCCCAGCATTTT.

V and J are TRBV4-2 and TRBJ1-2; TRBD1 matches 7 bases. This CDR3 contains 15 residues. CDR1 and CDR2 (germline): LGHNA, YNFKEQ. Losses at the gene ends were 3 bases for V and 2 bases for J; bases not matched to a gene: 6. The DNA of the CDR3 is TGTGCCAGCAGCCACCGACAGGGCCCAAACTATGGCTACACCTTC. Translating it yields CASSHRQGPNYGYTF.

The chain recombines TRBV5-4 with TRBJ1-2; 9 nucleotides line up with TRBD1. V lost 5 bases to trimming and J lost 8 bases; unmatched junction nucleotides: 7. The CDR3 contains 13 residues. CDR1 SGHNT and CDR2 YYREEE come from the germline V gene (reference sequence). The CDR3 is CASRSGTGPGYTF. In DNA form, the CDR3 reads TGTGCCAGCAGGTCCGGGACAGGGCCAGGCTACACCTTC.

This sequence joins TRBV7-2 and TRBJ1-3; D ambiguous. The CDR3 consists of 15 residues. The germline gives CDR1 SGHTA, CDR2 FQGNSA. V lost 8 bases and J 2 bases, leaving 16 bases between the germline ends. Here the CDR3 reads CASQRVGQTGNTIYF. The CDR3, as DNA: TGTGCCAGCCAAAGGGTTGGGCAAACTGGAAACACCATATATTTT.

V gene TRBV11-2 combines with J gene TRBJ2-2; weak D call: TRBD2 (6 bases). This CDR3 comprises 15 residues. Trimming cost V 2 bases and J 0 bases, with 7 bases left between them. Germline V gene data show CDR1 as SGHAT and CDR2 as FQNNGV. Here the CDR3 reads CASSLLAANTGELFF. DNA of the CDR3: TGTGCCAGCAGCTTATTAGCGGCGAACACCGGGGAGCTGTTTTTT.

CDR3 nucleotide sequence: TGTGCCACCAGTGCCCCGGACAGGGGGCTAGCAGAGACCCAGTACTTC. This sequence encodes CATSAPDRGLAETQYF. This rearrangement joins TRBV24-1 to TRBJ2-5; 11 bases are a match to TRBD1. CDR1 is KGHDR and CDR2 is SFDVKD in the germline V gene. After removal of 5 bases from V and 4 bases from J, the junction contained 8 bases not matched to a gene. The length of the CDR3 is 16 residues.

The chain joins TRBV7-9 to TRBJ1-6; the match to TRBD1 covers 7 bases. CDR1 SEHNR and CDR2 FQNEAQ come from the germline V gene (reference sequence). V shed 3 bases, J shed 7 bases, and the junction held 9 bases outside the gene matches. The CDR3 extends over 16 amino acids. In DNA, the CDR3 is TGTGCCAGCAGCTTGCCGACGACAGGGCGAAATTCACCCCTCCACTTT. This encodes CASSLPTTGRNSPLHF.

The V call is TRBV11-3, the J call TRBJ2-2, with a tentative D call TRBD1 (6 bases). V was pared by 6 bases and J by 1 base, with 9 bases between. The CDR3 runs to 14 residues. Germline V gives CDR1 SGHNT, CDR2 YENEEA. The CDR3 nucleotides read TGTGCCAGCAGACAGGACAGGAACACCGGGGAGCTGTTTTTT. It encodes CASRQDRNTGELFF.

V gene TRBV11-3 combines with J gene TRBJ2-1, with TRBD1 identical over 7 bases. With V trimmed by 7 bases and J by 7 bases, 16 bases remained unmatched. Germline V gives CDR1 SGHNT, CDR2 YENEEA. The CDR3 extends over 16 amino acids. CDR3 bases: TGTGCCAGCAACAGTGGACAGGTGGGGTCTGGAAATGAGCAGTTCTTC. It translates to CASNSGQVGSGNEQFF.

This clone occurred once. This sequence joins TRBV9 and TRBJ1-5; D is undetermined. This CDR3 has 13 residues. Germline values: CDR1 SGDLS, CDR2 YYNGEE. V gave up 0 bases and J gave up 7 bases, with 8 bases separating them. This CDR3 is CASSVDWRQPQHF. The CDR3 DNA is TGTGCCAGCAGCGTAGACTGGAGACAGCCCCAGCATTTT.

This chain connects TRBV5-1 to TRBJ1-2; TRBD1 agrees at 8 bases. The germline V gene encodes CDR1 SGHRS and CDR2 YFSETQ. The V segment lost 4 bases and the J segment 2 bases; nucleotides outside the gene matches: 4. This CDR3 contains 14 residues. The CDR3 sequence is CASSPRQGNYGYTF. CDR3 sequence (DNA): TGCGCCAGCAGCCCCCGACAGGGGAACTATGGCTACACCTTC.